This TCR beta chain is drawn from a study of blood T cell repertoires in COVID-19 (dated by TCRdb to about 2020). Regarding the research as a whole: Samples covering the acute and convalescent phases of COVID-19 were provided by collaborators in the United States, Italy and Spain. The material from the prospective study consisted of cDNA or gDNA derived from T cells, B-cell-depleted T cells, or PBMCs. Subjects who had been exposed to COVID-19, were actively infected with it, or had recovered from it provided the deeply sampled blood TCRbeta repertoires that made up the dataset. The repertoires were made available in a free public database intended to serve as a resource for research on the immune response to SARS-CoV-2. Samples came from the ongoing ImmuneRACE study (first 160 participants) plus 1,254 subjects from 6 global collaborators. The sample metadata nearly always contained a de-identified subject ID, COVID-19 status, age in years and sex. Where available, HLA class I and class II types were taken from metadata supplied by the sample provider and were not determined by assay-based typing.

V and J lose 5 bases and 8 bases, and a span of 15 bases separates them. The CDR3 runs 13 amino acids, cysteine and phenylalanine included. Just CDR3 DNA is preserved here, 39 bases in frame from base 1. The germline V gene sets CDR1 to SGHAT and CDR2 to FQNNGV. TCRbeta CDR3 regions were amplified from genomic DNA using the immunoSEQ Assay, a bias-controlled multiplex PCR. Under the source paper's analysis protocol: Nucleated cell counts per sample were estimated from amplification of reference gene primers within the assay. To quantify the absolute abundance of each unique TCRbeta CDR3 rearrangement, sequence reads were collapsed and filtered. For each sample, productive Simpson clonality was calculated by taking the square root of Simpson's diversity index across productive rearrangements. Drawn from immuneACCESS, this table holds only the in-frame rearrangements with V and J called that TCRdb kept. Clones are partly lost; checked studies trace under half to an unresolved V gene and leave the rest unexplained. That table furnishes V, J and clone size, whereas the DNA furnished D and trimming. For this sample the table gives about 670,000 clones, of which 85% to 90% were detected only once. Approximately 0.3% of the sample lies in the top ten.

Whole blood was collected in K2EDTA tubes by collaborating institutions according to the institutions' own protocols. Collaborator samples were shipped for TCRbeta analysis as frozen whole blood, isolated PBMCs, or DNA extracted from either sample type. Study-wide conclusions, independent of this receptor: Clinical and demographic metadata were provided uncurated, with the amount varying by source and participant.

Turning to this clone: This receptor's antigen is unknown. No base quality information exists; no much larger clone differs at one position.

The receptor was isolated from a young woman with acute or convalescent COVID-19. The receptor chain draws on TRBV11-2 and TRBJ1-2, with TRBD1 tentatively as D gene (6 bases match). Sequencing was done on a sample of peripheral blood. The DNA reads as follows: TGTGCCAGCAGCGCTTCGGAAAGGGGGGGCTACACCTTC. It specifies CASSASERGGYTF.